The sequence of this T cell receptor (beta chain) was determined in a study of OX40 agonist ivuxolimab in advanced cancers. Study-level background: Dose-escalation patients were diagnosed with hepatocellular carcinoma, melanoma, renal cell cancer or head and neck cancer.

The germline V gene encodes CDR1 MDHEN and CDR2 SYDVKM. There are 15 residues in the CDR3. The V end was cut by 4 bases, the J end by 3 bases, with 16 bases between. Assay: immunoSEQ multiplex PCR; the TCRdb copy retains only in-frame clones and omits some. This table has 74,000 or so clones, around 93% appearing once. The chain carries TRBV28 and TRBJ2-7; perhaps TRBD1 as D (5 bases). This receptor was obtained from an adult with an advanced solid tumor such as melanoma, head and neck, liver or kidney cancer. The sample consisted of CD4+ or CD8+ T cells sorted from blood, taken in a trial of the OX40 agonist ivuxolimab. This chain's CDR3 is CASSSPGRVVYEQYF. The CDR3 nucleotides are TGTGCCAGCAGTTCCCCCGGCAGGGTGGTCTACGAGCAGTACTTC.